Only a few counts were recorded for the clone carrying this T cell receptor (beta chain). Its antigen is still unknown. Building the TCR beta libraries relied on iRepertoire HTBI primers, and CDR3 regions underwent Arm-PCR. TCRdb processed the multiplex PCR reads anew with MiXCR; each CDR3 protein has one entry. The table lists a few hundred thousand distinct CDR3 sequences, about a sixth of them singletons. Time point meaning: newly diagnosed GD, antithyroid drugs for less than 3 months. From PBMCs, RNA was extracted and then used to make the TCR library. Investigators report Graves' disease was diagnosed under American Thyroid Association guidelines. Germline V gene data show CDR1 as LGHDT and CDR2 as YNNKEL (reference sequence). V was pared by 3 bases and J by 5 bases, with 10 bases between. The CDR3 is 13 amino acids. This sample was taken from a study of regulatory T cells in long-lasting Graves disease. Study-wide findings and caveats: Preferential use of TRBV28, TRBJ1-2 and TRBJ2-5 was seen in persistent disease.

These same records also appear under a second study, on T cells in Graves' hyperthyroidism and ophthalmopathy.

This chain joins TRBV3-1 and TRBJ2-5, with no clear D. Sequenced here: peripheral blood mononuclear cells (PBMCs), sampled at new diagnosis, from a patient treated with antithyroid drugs. This TCR came from a woman aged 18-29 years with Graves disease. In DNA, the CDR3 is TGTGCCAGCAGCCATACTACAGAGGAGACCCAGTACTTC. Amino acid sequence: CASSHTTEETQYF.